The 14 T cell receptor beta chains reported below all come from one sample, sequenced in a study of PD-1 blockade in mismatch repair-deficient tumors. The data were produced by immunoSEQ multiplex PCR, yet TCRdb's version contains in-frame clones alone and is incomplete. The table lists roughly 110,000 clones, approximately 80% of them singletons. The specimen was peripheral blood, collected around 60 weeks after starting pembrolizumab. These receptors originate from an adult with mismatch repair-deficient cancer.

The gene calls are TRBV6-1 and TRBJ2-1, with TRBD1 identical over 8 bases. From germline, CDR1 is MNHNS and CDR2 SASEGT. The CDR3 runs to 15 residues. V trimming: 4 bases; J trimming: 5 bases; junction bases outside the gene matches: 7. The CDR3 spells CASSGGRGHDNEQFF. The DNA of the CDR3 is TGTGCCAGCAGTGGGGGCAGGGGGCATGACAATGAGCAGTTCTTC.

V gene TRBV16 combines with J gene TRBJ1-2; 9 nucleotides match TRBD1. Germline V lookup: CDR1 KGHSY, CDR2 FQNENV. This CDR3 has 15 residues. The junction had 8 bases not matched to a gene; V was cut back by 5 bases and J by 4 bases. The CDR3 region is CASSRGGQGSYGYTF. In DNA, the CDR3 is TGTGCCAGCAGCAGAGGCGGACAGGGGAGCTATGGCTACACCTTC.

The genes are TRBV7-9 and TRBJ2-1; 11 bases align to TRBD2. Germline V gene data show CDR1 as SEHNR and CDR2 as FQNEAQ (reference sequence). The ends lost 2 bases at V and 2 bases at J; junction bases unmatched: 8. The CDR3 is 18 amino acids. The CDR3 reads CASSLRQGTSGTYNEQFF. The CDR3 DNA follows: TGTGCCAGCAGCTTAAGGCAAGGGACTAGCGGAACCTACAATGAGCAGTTCTTC.

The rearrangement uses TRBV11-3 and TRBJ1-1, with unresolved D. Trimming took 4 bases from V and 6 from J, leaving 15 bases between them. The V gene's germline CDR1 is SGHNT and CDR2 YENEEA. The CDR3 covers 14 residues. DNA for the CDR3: TGTGCCAGCAGCTCGGGAGATCTTGGCGCTGAAGCTTTCTTT. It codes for CASSSGDLGAEAFF.

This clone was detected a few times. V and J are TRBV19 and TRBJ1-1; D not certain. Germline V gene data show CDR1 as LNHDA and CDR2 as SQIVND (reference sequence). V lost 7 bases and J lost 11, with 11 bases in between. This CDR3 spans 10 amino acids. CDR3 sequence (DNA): TGTGCCAGTACTGGGGTGAGGGCTTTCTTT. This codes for CASTGVRAFF.

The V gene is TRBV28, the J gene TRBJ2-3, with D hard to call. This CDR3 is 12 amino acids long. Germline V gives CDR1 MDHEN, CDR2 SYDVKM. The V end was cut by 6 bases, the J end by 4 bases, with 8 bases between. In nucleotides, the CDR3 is TGTGCCAGCAGCCCATTCCCAGATACGCAGTATTTT. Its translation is CASSPFPDTQYF.

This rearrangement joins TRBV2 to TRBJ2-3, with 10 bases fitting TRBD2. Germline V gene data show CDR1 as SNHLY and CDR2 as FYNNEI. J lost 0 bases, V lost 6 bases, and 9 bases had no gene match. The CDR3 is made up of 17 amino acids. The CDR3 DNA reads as TGTGCCAGCAGGGAAATGAGACTAGCGGGTAGCACAGATACGCAGTATTTT. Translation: CASREMRLAGSTDTQYF.

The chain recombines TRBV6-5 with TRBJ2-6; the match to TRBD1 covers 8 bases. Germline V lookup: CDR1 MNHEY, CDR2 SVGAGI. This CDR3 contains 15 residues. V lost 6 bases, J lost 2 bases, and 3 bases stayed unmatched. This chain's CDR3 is CASRTGAAGANVLTF. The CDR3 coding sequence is TGTGCCAGCAGGACAGGGGCGGCTGGGGCCAACGTCCTGACTTTC.

In DNA, the CDR3 is TGTGCCAGTAGGCTCGAGGGCACAGATACGCAGTATTTT. Its protein product is CASRLEGTDTQYF. The chain links TRBV19 to TRBJ2-3, with unresolved D. V was clipped by 6 bases and J by 1 base, with 8 bases between them. The germline V gene encodes CDR1 LNHDA and CDR2 SQIVND (reference sequence). This CDR3 is 13 amino acids long.

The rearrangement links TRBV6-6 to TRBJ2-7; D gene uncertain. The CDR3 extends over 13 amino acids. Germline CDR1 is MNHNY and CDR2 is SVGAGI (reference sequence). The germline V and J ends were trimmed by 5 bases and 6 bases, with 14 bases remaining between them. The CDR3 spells CASSPAFRFEQYF. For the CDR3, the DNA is TGTGCCAGCAGTCCCGCTTTTCGATTCGAGCAGTACTTC.

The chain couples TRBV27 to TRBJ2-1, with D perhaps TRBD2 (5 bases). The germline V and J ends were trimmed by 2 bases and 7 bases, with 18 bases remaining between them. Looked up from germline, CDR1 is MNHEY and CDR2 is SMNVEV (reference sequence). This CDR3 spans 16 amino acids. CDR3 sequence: CASSLKPGRKPNEQFF. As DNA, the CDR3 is TGTGCCAGCAGTTTAAAACCGGGAAGGAAGCCGAATGAGCAGTTCTTC.

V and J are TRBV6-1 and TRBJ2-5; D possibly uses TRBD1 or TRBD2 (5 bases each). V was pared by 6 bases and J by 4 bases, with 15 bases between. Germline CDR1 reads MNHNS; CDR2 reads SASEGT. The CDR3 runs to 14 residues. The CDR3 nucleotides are TGTGCCAGCAGCTACGGGACGGTACCAGAGACCCAGTACTTC. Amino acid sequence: CASSYGTVPETQYF.

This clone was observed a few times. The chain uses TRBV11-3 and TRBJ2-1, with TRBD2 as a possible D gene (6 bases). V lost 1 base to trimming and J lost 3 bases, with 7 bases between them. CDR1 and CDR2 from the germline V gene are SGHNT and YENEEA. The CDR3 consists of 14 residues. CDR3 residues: CASSLGGLYNEQFF. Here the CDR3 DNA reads TGTGCCAGCAGCTTAGGGGGACTCTACAATGAGCAGTTCTTC. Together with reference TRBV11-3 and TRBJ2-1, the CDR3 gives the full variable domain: EAGVVQSPRYKIIEKKQPVAFWCNPISGHNTLYWYLQNLGQGPELLIRYENEEAVDDSQLPKDRFSAERLKGVDSTLKIQPAELGDSAVYLCASSLGGLYNEQFFGPGTRLTVL.

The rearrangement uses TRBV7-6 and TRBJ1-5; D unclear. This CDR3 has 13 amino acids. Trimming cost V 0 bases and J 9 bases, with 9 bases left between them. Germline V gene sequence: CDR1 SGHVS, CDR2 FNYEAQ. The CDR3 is CASSLAEVGPQHF. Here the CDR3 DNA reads TGTGCCAGCAGCTTAGCCGAAGTGGGGCCCCAGCATTTT.